This T cell receptor (beta chain) was identified in a study of PD-L1 blockade in urothelial cancer. For the study at large: Every 3 weeks, patients received intravenous atezolizumab 1,200 mg, beginning 2014. Patients had received 0 to 3 prior chemotherapy regimens.

Added to each PCR by spiking were synthetic TCR analog templates. The repertoire was sequenced with immunoSEQ multiplex PCR; TCRdb's copy has only in-frame clones and lacks some. The table shows roughly 130,000 clones, with roughly 80% occurring only once. The CDR3 has 14 residues. Germline assignment: CDR1 LGHNA and CDR2 YNFKEQ. Trimming removed 1 base at V and 5 bases at J, with 12 bases between. Documented time point: pretreatment peripheral blood. This TCR derives from a man in his fifties or sixties with urothelial cancer. The material sequenced was PBMCs, taken around atezolizumab (anti-PD-L1) treatment. The chain links TRBV4-2 to TRBJ2-7; maybe TRBD2 (5 bases). CDR3 in amino acids: CASSQVFGINEQYF. The CDR3 region has the DNA TGTGCCAGCAGCCAAGTGTTCGGGATCAACGAGCAGTACTTC.